Judged by abundance, the clone carrying this TCR beta chain is medium-sized. Its target is unknown. This sample is drawn from a study of PD-1 blockade in classical Hodgkin lymphoma. General observations from the study: By cycle point C4D1, TCR diversity had risen significantly in CD4+ cells (but not CD8+ cells). As was reported, newly diagnosed patients showed lower baseline TCR diversity than healthy donors did.

Time point described: cycle 4 day 1 (C4D1), after five to seven weeks of nivolumab. With no exception, relapse followed autologous stem cell transplantation in all patients, and brentuximab vedotin exposure varied. TCRdb's table, derived via immunoSEQ multiplex PCR, lists solely in-frame clones and lacks some. The table lists tens of thousands of clones, roughly nine tenths of them singletons. The germline gives CDR1 SGHVS, CDR2 FQNEAQ. The CDR3 is 13 amino acids. V gave up 5 bases and J gave up 6 bases, with 14 bases separating them. This TCR derives from a human donor with classical Hodgkin lymphoma. Sequenced material: peripheral blood mononuclear cells (PBMCs), taken before the fourth cycle of nivolumab. The chain recombines TRBV7-8 with TRBJ2-7; TRBD1 is a possible D gene (5 bases). The CDR3 region is CASSPGHSGEQYF. DNA of the CDR3: TGTGCCAGCAGCCCAGGACATTCGGGCGAGCAGTACTTC.